The rows below give T cell receptor beta chains drawn from one sample of a study of shared clonotypes between healthy human individuals. Profiling relied on immunoSEQ multiplex PCR, and the TCRdb table lists in-frame clones only, not all of them. This sample has 190,000 or so clones, with about 93% found just once. The sample taken for sequencing was naive CD4+ T cells sorted from blood. The receptors were gathered from a woman between 25 and 40 years old in good health. Each CDR3 is given with its conserved first and last residue. Each record gives: D gene, V gene, CDR3 length, CDR3 protein. A D gene is named only where the DNA matches it firmly.

D: NA
V: TRBV27
length: 13
CDR3: CASSSGPYYEQYF

D: TRBD1
V: TRBV28
length: 15
CDR3: CAPAGRDRGGIGAFF

D: NA
V: TRBV10-3
length: 14
CDR3: CAISESVDNQPQHF

D: NA
V: TRBV15
length: 13
CDR3: CATSADTKETQYF

D: NA
V: TRBV19
length: 14
CDR3: CASSNPSAGNEQYF

D: NA
V: TRBV7-9
length: 17
CDR3: CASSLGALGQNSDEQYF

D: NA
V: TRBV12-2
length: 15
CDR3: CASRLLWGGDYEQYF

D: TRBD1
V: TRBV2
length: 14
CDR3: CASRQGARNQPQHF

D: TRBD1
V: TRBV10-3
length: 14
CDR3: CAISERQGAWEQYF

D: NA
V: TRBV6-6
length: 13
CDR3: CASSYSRGETQYF

D: NA
V: TRBV6-1
length: 11
CDR3: CASGDKYGYTF

D: TRBD1
V: TRBV2
length: 13
CDR3: CASKAGGDYGYTF

D: NA
V: TRBV6-5
length: 16
CDR3: CASSYSRRDSNQPQHF

D: NA
V: TRBV11-2
length: 15
CDR3: CASSFPLGQKETQYF

D: NA
V: TRBV2
length: 14
CDR3: CASSEMGGRSEAFF

D: TRBD1
V: TRBV5-5
length: 14
CDR3: CASSLLGTGVEAFF

D: NA
V: TRBV19
length: 13
CDR3: CAAQAETHYGYTF

D: NA
V: TRBV5-1
length: 13
CDR3: CASSSGFNEKLFF

D: NA
V: TRBV4-1
length: 15
CDR3: CASSPQLGLTYTQYF

D: NA
V: TRBV5-1
length: 15
CDR3: CASSFFPDRTDEQYF

D: TRBD1
V: TRBV27
length: 14
CDR3: CASSLNRGQGEQYF

D: NA
V: TRBV29-1
length: 14
CDR3: CSVEDAGVRNEQFF